This T cell receptor (beta chain) is from a study of blood T cell repertoires in COVID-19. Looking at the study overall: COVID-19 samples from acute and convalescent phases originated in the United States, Italy and Spain. T cells, B-cell-depleted T cells, or PBMCs provided the cDNA or gDNA that served as material.

Patients from Seattle were sampled longitudinally, starting during active infection. In the source study's methods: The assay estimated nucleated cells by amplifying reference gene primers. Clones were sequenced by immunoSEQ multiplex PCR, and TCRdb holds only the in-frame ones, with some missing. The V and J calls and clone size come from that table; D and trimming were worked out from the DNA. The sample yields 40,000 to 55,000 clones, 85% to 95% seen once. V was trimmed by 0 bases and J by 0 bases, leaving 9 bases between them. CDR1 and CDR2 (germline): SGHTA, FQGNSA. The CDR3 runs 15 residues. Sequencing was performed on peripheral blood. The sequence derives from a man aged 45 to 65 with COVID-19, enrolled during active disease. This chain links TRBV7-2 with TRBJ2-7, with a weak D call TRBD2 (5 bases). The CDR3 coding sequence is TGTGCCAGCAGCTTAGCGGGAGTGGGCTCCTACGAGCAGTACTTC. Translating gives CASSLAGVGSYEQYF.